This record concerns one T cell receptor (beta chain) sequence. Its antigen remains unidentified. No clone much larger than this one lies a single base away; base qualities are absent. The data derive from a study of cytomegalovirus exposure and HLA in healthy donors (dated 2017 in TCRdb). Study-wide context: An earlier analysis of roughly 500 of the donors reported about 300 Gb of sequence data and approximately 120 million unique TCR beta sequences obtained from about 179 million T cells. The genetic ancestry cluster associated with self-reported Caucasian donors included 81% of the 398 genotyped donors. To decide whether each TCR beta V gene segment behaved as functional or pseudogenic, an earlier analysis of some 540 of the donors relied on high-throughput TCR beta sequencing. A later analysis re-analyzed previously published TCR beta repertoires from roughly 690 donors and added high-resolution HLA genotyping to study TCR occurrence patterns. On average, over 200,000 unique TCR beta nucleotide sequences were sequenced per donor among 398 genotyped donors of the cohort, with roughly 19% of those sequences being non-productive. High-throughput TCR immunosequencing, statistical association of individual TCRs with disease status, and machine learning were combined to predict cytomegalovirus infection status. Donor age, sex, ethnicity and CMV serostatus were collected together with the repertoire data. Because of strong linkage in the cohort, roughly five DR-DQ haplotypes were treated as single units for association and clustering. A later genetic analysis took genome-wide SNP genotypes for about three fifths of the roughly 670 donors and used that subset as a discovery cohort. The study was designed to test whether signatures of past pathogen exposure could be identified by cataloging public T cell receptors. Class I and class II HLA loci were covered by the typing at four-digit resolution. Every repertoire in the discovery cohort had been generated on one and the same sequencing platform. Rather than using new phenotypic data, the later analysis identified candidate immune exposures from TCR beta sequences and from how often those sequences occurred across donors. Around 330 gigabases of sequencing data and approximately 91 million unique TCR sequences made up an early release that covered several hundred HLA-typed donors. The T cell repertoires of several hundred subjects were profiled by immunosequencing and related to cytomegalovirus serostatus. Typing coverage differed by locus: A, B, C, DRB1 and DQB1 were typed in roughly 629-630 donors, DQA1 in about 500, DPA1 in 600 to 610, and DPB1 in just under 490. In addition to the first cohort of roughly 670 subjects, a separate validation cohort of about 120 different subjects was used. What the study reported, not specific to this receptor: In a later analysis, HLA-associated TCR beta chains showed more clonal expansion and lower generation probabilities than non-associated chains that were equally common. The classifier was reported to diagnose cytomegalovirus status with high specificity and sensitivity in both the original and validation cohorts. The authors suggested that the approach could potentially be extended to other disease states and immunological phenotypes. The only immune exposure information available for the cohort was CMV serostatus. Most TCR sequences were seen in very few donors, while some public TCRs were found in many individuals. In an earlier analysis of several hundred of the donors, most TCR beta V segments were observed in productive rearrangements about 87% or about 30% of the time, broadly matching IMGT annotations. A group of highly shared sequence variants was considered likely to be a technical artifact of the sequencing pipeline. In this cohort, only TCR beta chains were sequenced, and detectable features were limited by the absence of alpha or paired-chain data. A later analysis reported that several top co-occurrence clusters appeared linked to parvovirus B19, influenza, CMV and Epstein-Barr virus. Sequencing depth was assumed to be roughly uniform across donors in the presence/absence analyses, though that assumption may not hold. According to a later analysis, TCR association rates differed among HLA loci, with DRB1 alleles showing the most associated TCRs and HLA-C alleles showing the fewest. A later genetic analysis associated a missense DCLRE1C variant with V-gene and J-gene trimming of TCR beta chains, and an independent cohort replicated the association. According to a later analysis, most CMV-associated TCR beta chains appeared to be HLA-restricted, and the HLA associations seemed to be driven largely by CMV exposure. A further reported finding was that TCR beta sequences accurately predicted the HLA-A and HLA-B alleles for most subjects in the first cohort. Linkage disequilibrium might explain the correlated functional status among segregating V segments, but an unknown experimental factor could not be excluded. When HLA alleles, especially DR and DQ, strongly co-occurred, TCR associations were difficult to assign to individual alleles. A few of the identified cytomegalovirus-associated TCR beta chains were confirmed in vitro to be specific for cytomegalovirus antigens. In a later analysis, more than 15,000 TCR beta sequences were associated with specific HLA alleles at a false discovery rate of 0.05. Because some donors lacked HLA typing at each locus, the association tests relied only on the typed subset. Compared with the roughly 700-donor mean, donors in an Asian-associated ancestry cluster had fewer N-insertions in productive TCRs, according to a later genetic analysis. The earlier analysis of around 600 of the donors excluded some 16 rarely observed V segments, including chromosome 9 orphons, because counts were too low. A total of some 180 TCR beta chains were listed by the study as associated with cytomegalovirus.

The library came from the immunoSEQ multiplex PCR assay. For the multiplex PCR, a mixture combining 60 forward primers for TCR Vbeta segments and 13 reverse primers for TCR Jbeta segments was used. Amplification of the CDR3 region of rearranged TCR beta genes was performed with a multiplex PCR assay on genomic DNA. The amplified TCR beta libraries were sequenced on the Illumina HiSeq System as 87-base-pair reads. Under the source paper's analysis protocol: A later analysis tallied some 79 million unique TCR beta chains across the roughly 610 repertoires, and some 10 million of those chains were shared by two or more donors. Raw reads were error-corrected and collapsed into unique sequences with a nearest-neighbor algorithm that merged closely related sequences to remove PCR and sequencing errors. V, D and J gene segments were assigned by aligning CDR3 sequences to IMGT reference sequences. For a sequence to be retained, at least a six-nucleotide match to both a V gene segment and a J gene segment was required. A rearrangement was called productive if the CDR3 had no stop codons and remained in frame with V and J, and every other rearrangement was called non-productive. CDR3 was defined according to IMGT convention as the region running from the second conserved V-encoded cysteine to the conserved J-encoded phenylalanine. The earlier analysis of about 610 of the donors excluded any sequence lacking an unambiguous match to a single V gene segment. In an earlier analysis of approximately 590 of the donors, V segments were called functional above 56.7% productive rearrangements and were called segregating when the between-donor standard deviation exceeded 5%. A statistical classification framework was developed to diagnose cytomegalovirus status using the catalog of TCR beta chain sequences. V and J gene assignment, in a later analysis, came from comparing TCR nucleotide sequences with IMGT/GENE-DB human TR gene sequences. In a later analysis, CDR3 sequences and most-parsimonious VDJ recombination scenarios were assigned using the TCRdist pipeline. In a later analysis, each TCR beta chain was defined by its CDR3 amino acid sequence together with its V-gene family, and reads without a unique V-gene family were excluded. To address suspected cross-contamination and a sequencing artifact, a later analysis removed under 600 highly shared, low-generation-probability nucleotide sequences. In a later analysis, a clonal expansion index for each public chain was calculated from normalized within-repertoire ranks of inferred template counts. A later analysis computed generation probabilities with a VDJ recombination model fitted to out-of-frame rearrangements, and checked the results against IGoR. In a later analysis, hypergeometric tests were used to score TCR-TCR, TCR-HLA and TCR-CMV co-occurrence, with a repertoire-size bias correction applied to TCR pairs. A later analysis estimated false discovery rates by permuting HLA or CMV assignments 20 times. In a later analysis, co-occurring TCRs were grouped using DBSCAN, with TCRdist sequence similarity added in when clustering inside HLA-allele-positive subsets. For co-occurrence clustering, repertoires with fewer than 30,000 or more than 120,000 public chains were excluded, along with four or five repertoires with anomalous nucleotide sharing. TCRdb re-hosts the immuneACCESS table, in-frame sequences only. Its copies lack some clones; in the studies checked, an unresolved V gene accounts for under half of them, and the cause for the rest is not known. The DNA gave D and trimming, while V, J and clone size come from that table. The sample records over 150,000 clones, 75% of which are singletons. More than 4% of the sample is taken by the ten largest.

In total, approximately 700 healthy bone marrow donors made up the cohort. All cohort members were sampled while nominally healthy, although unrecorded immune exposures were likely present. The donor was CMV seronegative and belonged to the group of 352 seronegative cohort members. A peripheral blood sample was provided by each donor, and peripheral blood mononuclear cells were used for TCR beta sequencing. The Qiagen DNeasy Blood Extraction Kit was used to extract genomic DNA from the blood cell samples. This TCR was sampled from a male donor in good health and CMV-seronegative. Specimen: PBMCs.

CDR3 protein: CATLRRGRNTEAFF. The DNA sequence reads TGTGCCACCCTACGCAGAGGGAGGAACACTGAAGCTTTCTTT. The sequence joins TRBV6-5 to TRBJ1-1; no confident D gene assignment can be made. The CDR3 covers 14 residues, taking in both the cysteine and the phenylalanine. Of all the DNA, just the CDR3 is kept, 42 bases in frame from base 1. V loses 10 bases, J loses 1 base, and the germline ends lie 16 bases apart. From a lookup of the germline V gene, CDR1 and CDR2 are MNHEY and SVGAGI.